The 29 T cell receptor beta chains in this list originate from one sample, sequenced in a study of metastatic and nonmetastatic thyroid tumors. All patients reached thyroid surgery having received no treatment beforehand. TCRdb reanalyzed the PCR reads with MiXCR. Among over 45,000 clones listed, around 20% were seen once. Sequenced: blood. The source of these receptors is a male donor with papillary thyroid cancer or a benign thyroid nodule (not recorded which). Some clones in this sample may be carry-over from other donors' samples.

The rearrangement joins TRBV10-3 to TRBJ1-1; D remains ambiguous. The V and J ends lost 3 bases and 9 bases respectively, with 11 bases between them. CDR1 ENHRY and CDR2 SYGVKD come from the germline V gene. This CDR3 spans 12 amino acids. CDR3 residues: CAISDRSGKAFF. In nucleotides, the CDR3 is TGTGCCATCAGTGACAGGTCCGGGAAAGCTTTCTTT.

The CDR3 here is CASDGQGHGYTF. As DNA, the CDR3 is TGTGCCAGCGACGGGCAAGGTCATGGCTACACCTTC. The rearrangement uses TRBV12-3 or TRBV12-4 and TRBJ1-2; the D is unclear. CDR3 length equals 12 residues. The germline V and J ends were trimmed by 8 bases and 6 bases, with 13 bases remaining between them.

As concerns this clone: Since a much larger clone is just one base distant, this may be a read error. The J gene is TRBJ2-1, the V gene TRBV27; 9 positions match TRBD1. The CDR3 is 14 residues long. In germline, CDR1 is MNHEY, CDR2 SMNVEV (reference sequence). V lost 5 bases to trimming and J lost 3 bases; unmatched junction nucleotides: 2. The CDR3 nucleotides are TGTGCCAGCAGTCGGGACAGGGTCTACAATGAGCAGTTCTTC. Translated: CASSRDRVYNEQFF.

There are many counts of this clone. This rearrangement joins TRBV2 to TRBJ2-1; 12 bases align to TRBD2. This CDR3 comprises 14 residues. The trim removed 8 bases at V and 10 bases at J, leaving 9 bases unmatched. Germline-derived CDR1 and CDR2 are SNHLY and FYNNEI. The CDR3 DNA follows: TGTGCCAGCGCCCGACTAGCGGGAGAGGGCGAGCAGTTCTTC. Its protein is CASARLAGEGEQFF.

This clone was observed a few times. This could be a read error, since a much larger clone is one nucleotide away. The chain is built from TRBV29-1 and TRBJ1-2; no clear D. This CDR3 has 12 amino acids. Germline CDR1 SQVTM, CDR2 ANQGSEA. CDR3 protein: CRVGYPEGGYTF. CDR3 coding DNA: TGCAGAGTGGGGTATCCCGAAGGTGGCTACACCTTC.

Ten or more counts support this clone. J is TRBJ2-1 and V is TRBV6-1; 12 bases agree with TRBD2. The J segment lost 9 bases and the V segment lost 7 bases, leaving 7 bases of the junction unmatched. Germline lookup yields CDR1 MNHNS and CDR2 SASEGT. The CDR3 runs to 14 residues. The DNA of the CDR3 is TGTGCCAGCAAAAGACTAGCGGGAGAGGGTGAGCAGTTCTTC. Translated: CASKRLAGEGEQFF.

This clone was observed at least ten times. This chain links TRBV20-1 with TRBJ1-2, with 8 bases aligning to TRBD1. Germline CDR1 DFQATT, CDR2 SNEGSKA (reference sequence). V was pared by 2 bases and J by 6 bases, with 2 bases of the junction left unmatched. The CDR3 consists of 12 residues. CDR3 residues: CSARYRGDGYTF. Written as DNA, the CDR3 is TGCAGTGCTAGATACAGGGGGGATGGCTACACCTTC.

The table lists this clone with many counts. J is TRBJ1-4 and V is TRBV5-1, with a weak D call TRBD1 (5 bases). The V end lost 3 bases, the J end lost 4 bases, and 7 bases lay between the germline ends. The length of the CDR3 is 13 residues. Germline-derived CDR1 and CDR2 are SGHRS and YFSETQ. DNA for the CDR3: TGCGCCAGCAGCTGGGACGTTAATGAAAAACTGTTTTTT. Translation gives CASSWDVNEKLFF.

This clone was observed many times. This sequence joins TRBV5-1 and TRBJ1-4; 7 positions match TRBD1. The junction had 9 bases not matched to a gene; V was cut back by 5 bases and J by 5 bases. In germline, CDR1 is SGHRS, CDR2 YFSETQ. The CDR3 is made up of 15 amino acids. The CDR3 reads CASSSLTGSNEKLFF. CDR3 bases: TGCGCCAGCAGTTCGCTGACAGGGTCGAATGAAAAACTGTTTTTT.

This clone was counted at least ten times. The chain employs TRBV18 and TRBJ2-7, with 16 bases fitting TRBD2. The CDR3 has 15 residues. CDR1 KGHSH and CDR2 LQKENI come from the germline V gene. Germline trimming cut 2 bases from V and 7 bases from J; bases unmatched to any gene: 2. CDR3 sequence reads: CASSPAGLAGGEQYF. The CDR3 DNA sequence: TGTGCCAGCTCACCAGCGGGACTAGCGGGAGGGGAGCAGTACTTC. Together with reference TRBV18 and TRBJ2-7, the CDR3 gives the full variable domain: NAGVMQNPRHLVRRRGQEARLRCSPMKGHSHVYWYRQLPEEGLKFMVYLQKENIIDESGMPKERFSAEFPKEGPSILRIQQVVRGDSAAYFCASSPAGLAGGEQYFGPGTRLTVT.

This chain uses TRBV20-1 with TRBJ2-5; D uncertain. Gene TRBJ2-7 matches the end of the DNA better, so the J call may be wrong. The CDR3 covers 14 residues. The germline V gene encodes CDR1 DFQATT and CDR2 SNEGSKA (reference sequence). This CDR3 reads CSAISSSLAYEQYF. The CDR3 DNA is TGCAGTGCTATTAGCAGCTCATTAGCTTACGAGCAGTACTTC.

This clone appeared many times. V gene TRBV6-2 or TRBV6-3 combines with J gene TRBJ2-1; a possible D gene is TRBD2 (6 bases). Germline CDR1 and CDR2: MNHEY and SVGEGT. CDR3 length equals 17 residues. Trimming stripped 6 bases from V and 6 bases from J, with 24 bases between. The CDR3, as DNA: TGTGCCAGCAGGCCTTGGGGGAGGCGGCTACTACGCAATGAGCAGTTCTTC. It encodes CASRPWGRRLLRNEQFF.

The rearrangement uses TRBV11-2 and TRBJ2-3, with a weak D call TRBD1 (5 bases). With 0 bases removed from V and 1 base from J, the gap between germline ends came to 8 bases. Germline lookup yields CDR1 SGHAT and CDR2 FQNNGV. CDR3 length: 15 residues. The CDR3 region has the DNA TGTGCCAGCAGCTTAGAAAACAGGCGCACAGATACGCAGTATTTT. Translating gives CASSLENRRTDTQYF. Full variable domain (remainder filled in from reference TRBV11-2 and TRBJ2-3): EAGVAQSPRYKIIEKRQSVAFWCNPISGHATLYWYQQILGQGPKLLIQFQNNGVVDDSQLPKDRFSAERLKGVDSTLKIQPAKLEDSAVYLCASSLENRRTDTQYFGPGTRLTVL.

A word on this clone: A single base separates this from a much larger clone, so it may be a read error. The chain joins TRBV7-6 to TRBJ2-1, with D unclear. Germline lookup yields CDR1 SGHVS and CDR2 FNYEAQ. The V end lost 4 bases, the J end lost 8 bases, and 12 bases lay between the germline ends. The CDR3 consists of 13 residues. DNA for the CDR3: TGTGCCAGCAGCTCTTGTGGTAAGGATGAGCAGTTCTTC. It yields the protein CASSSCGKDEQFF.

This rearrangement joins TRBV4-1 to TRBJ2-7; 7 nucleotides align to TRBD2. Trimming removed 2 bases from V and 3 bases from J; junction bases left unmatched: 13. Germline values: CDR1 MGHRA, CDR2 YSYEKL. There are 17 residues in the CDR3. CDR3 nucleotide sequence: TGCGCCAGCAGCCAACATCAGTCACCGGGGGGACGCTACGAGCAGTACTTC. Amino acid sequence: CASSQHQSPGGRYEQYF.

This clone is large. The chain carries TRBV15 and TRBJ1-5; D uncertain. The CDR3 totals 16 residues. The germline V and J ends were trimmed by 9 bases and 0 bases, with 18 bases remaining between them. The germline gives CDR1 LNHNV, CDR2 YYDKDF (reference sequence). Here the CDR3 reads CATSPLMGYSNQPQHF. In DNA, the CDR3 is TGTGCCACGAGTCCACTCATGGGGTATAGCAATCAGCCCCAGCATTTT.

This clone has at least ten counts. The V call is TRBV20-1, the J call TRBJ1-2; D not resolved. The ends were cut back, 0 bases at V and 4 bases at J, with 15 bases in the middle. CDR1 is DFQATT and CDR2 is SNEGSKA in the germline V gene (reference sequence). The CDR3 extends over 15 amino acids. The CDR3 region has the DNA TGCAGTGCTAGAGATGTCTTACTGGACGGCTATGGCTACACCTTC. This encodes CSARDVLLDGYGYTF.

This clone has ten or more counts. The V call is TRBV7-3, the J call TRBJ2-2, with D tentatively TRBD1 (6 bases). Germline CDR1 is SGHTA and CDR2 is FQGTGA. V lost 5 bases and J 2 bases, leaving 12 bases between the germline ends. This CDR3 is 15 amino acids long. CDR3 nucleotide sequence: TGTGCCAGCAGCCAACGGACAGTTAACACCGGGGAGCTGTTTTTT. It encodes CASSQRTVNTGELFF. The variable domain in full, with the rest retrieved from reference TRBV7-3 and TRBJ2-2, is GAGVSQTPSNKVTEKGKYVELRCDPISGHTALYWYRQSLGQGPEFLIYFQGTGAADDSGLPNDRFFAVRPEGSVSTLKIQRTERGDSAVYLCASSQRTVNTGELFFGEGSRLTVL.

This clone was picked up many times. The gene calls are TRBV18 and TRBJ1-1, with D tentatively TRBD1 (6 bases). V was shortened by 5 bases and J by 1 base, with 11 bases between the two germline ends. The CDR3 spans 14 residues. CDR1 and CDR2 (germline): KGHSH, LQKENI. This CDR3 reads CASSTDRQNTEAFF. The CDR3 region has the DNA TGTGCCAGCTCAACAGACAGGCAGAACACTGAAGCTTTCTTT.

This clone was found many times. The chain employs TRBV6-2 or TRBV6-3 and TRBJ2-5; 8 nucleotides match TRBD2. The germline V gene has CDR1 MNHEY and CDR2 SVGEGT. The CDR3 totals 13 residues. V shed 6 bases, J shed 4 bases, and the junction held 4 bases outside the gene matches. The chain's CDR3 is CASSPTSGETQYF. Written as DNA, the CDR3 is TGTGCCAGCAGCCCTACTAGCGGAGAGACCCAGTACTTC.

For the CDR3, the DNA is TGCGCCAGCAGCTTTACTAGCGGGAGAAATGAGCAGTTCTTC. This translates into CASSFTSGRNEQFF. The rearrangement joins TRBV5-1 to TRBJ2-1; TRBD2 aligns across 11 bases. The trim removed 2 bases at V and 7 bases at J, leaving 2 bases unmatched. The CDR3 contains 14 residues. Germline V gene sequence: CDR1 SGHRS, CDR2 YFSETQ.

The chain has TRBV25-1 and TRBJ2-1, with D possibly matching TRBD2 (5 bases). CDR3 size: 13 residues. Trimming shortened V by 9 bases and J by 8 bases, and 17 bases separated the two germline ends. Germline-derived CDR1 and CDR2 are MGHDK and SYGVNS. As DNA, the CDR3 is TGTGCCAGTAGAGTTGGAGGTCAATATGAGCAGTTCTTC. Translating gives CASRVGGQYEQFF.

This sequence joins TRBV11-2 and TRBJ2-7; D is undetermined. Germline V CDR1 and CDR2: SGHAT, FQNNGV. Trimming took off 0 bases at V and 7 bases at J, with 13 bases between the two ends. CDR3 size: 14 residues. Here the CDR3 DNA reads TGTGCCAGCAGCTTAGATCCATCTGGGCTAGAGCAGTACTTC. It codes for CASSLDPSGLEQYF. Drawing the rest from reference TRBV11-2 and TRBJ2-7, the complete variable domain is EAGVAQSPRYKIIEKRQSVAFWCNPISGHATLYWYQQILGQGPKLLIQFQNNGVVDDSQLPKDRFSAERLKGVDSTLKIQPAKLEDSAVYLCASSLDPSGLEQYFGPGTRLTVT.

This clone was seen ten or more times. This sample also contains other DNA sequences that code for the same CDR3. The CDR3 coding sequence is TGTGCCAGCAGTTTAGGGCCTGAAGGCAATCAGCCCCAGCATTTT. Translation: CASSLGPEGNQPQHF. The chain combines TRBV27 with TRBJ1-5; D unclear. The V end lost 2 bases, the J end lost 2 bases, and 10 bases lay between the germline ends. The germline V gene has CDR1 MNHEY and CDR2 SMNVEV (reference sequence). The CDR3 runs 15 residues.

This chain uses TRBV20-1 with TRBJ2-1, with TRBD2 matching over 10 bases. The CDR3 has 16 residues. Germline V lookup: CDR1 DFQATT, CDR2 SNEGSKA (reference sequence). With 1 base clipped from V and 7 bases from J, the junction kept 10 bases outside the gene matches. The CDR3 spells CSARVSSGSLGNEQFF. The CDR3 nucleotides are TGCAGTGCTAGAGTATCTAGCGGGAGCCTAGGGAATGAGCAGTTCTTC.

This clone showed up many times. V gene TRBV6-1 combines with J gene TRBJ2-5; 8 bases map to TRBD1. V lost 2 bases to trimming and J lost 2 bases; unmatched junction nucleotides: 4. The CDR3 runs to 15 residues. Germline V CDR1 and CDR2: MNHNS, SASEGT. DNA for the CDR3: TGTGCCAGCAGTGAAACCGACAGGGGACAAGAGACCCAGTACTTC. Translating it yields CASSETDRGQETQYF.

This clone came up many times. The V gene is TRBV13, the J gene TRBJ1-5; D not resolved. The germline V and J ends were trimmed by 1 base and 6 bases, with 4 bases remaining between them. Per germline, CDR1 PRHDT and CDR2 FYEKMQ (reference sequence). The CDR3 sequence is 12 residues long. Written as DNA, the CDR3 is TGTGCCAGCAGCTTAGTGGGTCAGCCCCAGCATTTT. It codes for CASSLVGQPQHF.

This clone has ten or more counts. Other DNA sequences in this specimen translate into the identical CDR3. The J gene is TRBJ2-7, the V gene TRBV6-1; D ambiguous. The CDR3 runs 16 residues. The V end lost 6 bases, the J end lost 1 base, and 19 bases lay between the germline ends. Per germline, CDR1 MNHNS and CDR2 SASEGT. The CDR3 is CASSRVAGKGSYEQYF. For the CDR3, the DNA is TGTGCCAGCAGCCGGGTGGCAGGAAAGGGATCCTACGAGCAGTACTTC.

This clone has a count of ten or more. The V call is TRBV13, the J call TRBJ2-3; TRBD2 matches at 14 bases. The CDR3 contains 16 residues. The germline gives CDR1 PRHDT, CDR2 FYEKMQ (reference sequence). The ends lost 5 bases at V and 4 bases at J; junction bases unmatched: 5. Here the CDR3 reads CASSPVTSGRADTQYF. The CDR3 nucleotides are TGTGCCAGCAGCCCGGTGACTAGCGGGAGGGCAGATACGCAGTATTTT.